This TCR beta chain was captured in a study of shared clonotypes between healthy human individuals. Study overall: Donor ages ranged 18 to 49 years: a couple of women, a few men. Findings and caveats of the study: It was the non-shared clonotypes that had lower generation probabilities than clonotypes shared by all four donors.

Per germline, CDR1 MNHNS and CDR2 SASEGT. This CDR3 contains 17 residues. The V gene lost 1 base and the J gene lost 3 bases, with 18 bases spanning the gap. Every immunoSEQ plate was one replicate of a subset's evenly spread DNA. This table comes from immunoSEQ multiplex PCR, and its TCRdb copy is limited to in-frame clones, with some not included. This sample has about 1.9 million clones; 85% to 95% occur once, and the top ten carry more than 1.5%. Only CD45RO-negative cells positively selected for CCR7 counted as naive CD8 cells, so terminally differentiated effector memory CD45RA+ cells were excluded. As to this clone: The antigen is not known.

The material sequenced was naive CD8+ T cells from PBMCs. The sequence came from a man younger than 30 in good health. Some clones in this sample may be carry-over from other donors' samples. This rearrangement joins TRBV6-1 to TRBJ1-2, with D tentatively TRBD1 (5 bases). The CDR3 nucleotides are TGTGCCAGCAGTGAAGACGAGACAGTACCCTTTGACTATGGCTACACCTTC. Translation: CASSEDETVPFDYGYTF.